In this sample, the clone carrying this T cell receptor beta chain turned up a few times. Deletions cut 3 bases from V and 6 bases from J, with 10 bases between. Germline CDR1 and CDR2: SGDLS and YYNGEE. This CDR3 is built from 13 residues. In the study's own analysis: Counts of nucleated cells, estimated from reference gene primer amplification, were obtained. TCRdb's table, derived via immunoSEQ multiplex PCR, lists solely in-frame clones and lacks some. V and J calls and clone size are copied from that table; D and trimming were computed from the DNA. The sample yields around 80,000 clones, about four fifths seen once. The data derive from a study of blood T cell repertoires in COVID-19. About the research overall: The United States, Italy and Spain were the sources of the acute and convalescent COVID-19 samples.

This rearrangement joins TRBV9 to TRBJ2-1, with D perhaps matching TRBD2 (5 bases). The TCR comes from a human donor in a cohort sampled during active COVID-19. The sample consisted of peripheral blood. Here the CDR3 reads CASSARRGNEQFF. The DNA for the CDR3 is TGTGCCAGCAGCGCCCGCCGGGGCAATGAGCAGTTCTTC.